The 31 T cell receptor beta chains listed next were all sequenced from one sample in a study of blood T cell repertoires in COVID-19. Some clones are missing from TCRdb's copy, which holds only in-frame ones; the method was immunoSEQ multiplex PCR. The sample records over 200,000 clones, about 88% being singletons. The sequenced sample consisted of peripheral blood. These receptors all stem from a woman in her thirties or forties who had recovered from COVID-19.

The chain recombines TRBV28 with TRBJ2-3, with D possibly matching TRBD2 (6 bases). V lost 6 bases and J 7 bases, leaving 20 bases between the germline ends. From germline, CDR1 is MDHEN and CDR2 SYDVKM. The CDR3 has 15 residues. CDR3 protein: CASSPGLTRGNTQYF. In nucleotides, the CDR3 is TGTGCCAGCAGCCCAGGACTAACCCGAGGGAATACGCAGTATTTT.

The genes are TRBV19 and TRBJ1-1; 10 bases are a match to TRBD1. V shed 4 bases, J shed 9 bases, and the junction held 5 bases outside the gene matches. Per the germline V gene, CDR1 is LNHDA and CDR2 is SQIVND (reference sequence). The CDR3 runs 13 residues. Here the CDR3 reads CASSSRTGGKAFF. The CDR3 nucleotides read TGTGCCAGTAGTAGCCGGACAGGGGGAAAAGCTTTCTTT.

This chain's CDR3 is CSVQTVLTDTQYF. The CDR3 DNA reads as TGCAGCGTGCAAACAGTACTCACAGATACGCAGTATTTT. The V gene is TRBV29-1, the J gene TRBJ2-3, with D uncertain. CDR1 SQVTM and CDR2 ANQGSEA come from the germline V gene. V gave up 6 bases and J gave up 2 bases, with 12 bases separating them. The CDR3 totals 13 residues.

This rearrangement joins TRBV2 to TRBJ1-4; tentatively, D is TRBD1 (6 bases). CDR3 length equals 13 residues. Trimming removed 6 bases from V and 8 bases from J, with 13 bases in between. The V gene's germline CDR1 is SNHLY and CDR2 FYNNEI. As DNA, the CDR3 is TGTGCCAGCAGCCGGACAGTTGGGGAAAAACTGTTTTTT. Translation: CASSRTVGEKLFF.

This clone has just one count. The chain recombines TRBV25-1 with TRBJ2-1; D perhaps matches TRBD1 (6 bases). The ends were cut back, 4 bases at V and 1 base at J, with 11 bases in the middle. The CDR3 covers 15 residues. Germline lookup yields CDR1 MGHDK and CDR2 SYGVNS. CDR3: CASSVQGGSYNEQFF. The DNA of the CDR3 is TGTGCCAGCAGTGTACAAGGGGGTTCCTACAATGAGCAGTTCTTC.

This clone has only one observation. V and J are TRBV3-1 (or the pseudogene TRBV3-2) and TRBJ1-1, with D perhaps matching TRBD1 (5 bases). CDR3 size: 18 residues. V was cut by 1 base and J by 7 bases, with 25 bases left in between. The germline V gene encodes CDR1 LGHDT and CDR2 YNNKEL (reference sequence). CDR3 coding DNA: TGTGCCAGCAGCCAAGGTACGGGGGTAGGGCCCCTCCTCGGTGAAGCTTTCTTT. As protein: CASSQGTGVGPLLGEAFF.

The chain employs TRBV6-5 and TRBJ2-5; 12 nucleotides match TRBD2. CDR1 MNHEY and CDR2 SVGAGI come from the germline V gene. CDR3 size: 14 residues. The junction had 8 bases not matched to a gene; V was cut back by 6 bases and J by 9 bases. As DNA, the CDR3 is TGTGCCAGCAGGCCCGGGCTAGCGGGGGGGGCCCAGTACTTC. Its protein product is CASRPGLAGGAQYF.

J is TRBJ2-7 and V is TRBV6-6; 7 nucleotides agree with TRBD2. V shed 5 bases and J 3 bases; nucleotides not matched to a gene: 10. Per the germline V gene, CDR1 is MNHNY and CDR2 is SVGAGI (reference sequence). This CDR3 spans 15 amino acids. CDR3 sequence: CASSHQRGVSYEQYF. The DNA for the CDR3 is TGTGCCAGCAGTCACCAGCGGGGCGTAAGCTACGAGCAGTACTTC.

The chain joins TRBV6-5 to TRBJ1-6, with TRBD1 matching over 7 bases. This CDR3 is built from 14 residues. Trimming took 10 bases from V and 2 from J; bases not matched to a gene: 5. Germline lookup yields CDR1 MNHEY and CDR2 SVGAGI. DNA for the CDR3: TGTGCCAACCTAGACAGGGCCTATAATTCACCCCTCCACTTT. This translates into CANLDRAYNSPLHF.

Details on this clone: At one end the junction does not follow the germline gene, possibly because of a read error. V is TRBV7-9 and J is TRBJ2-5; D is uncertain. Germline V CDR1 and CDR2: SEHNR, FQNEAQ (reference sequence). CDR3 size: 14 residues. CDR3 residues: CASSLAISQGTQYF. The CDR3, as DNA: TGTGCCAGCAGCTTAGCGATTAGCCAAGGGACCCAGTACTTC. The whole variable domain, remainder taken from reference TRBV7-9 and TRBJ2-5, is DTGVSQNPRHKITKRGQNVTFRCDPISEHNRLYWYRQTLGQGPEFLTYFQNEAQLEKSRLLSDRFSAERPKGSFSTLEIQRTEQGDSAMYLCASSLAISQGTQYFGPGTRLLVL.

The chain employs TRBV3-1 (or the pseudogene TRBV3-2) and TRBJ2-5, with TRBD2 matching 11 bases. After removal of 4 bases from V and 5 bases from J, the junction contained 9 bases not matched to a gene. CDR3 size: 16 residues. Germline CDR1 LGHDT, CDR2 YNNKEL (reference sequence). The CDR3 protein is CASSRGGTSGRETQYF. The CDR3 DNA is TGTGCCAGCAGCCGGGGGGGGACTAGCGGTCGGGAGACCCAGTACTTC.

The chain employs TRBV19 and TRBJ2-1, with D possibly matching TRBD2 (5 bases). This CDR3 contains 14 residues. V dropped 5 bases and J dropped 4 bases, with 12 bases sitting between them. Germline V gene sequence: CDR1 LNHDA, CDR2 SQIVND (reference sequence). This chain's CDR3 is CASSEGVPYNEQFF. The CDR3 region has the DNA TGTGCCAGTAGTGAGGGAGTACCGTACAATGAGCAGTTCTTC.

This clone was seen once. The rearrangement links TRBV11-2 to TRBJ1-2; possible D gene TRBD1, 5 bases. CDR1 is SGHAT and CDR2 is FQNNGV in the germline V gene. CDR3 length: 15 residues. V lost 5 bases to trimming and J lost 4 bases, with 17 bases between them. The CDR3 region has the DNA TGTGCCAGCAGCCCCTCGGGGGTGGCCCCCTATGGCTACACCTTC. Its translation is CASSPSGVAPYGYTF.

The gene calls are TRBV4-3 and TRBJ2-4; TRBD2 agrees at 7 bases. There are 17 residues in the CDR3. Germline V gene sequence: CDR1 LGHNA, CDR2 YSLEER. V lost 1 base to trimming and J lost 9 bases; unmatched junction nucleotides: 15. The CDR3: CASSQGGRATSVGIQYF. DNA of the CDR3: TGCGCCAGCAGCCAAGGAGGACGGGCCACTAGCGTGGGCATTCAGTACTTC.

J is TRBJ1-2 and V is TRBV7-2; 7 nucleotides align to TRBD1. The length of the CDR3 is 12 residues. The germline V gene has CDR1 SGHTA and CDR2 FQGNSA. Trimming at V came to 5 bases and at J to 4 bases, leaving 1 base not matched to a gene. CDR3 coding DNA: TGTGCCAGCAGCCGGGACAGCTATGGCTACACCTTC. This translates into CASSRDSYGYTF.

J is TRBJ1-3 and V is TRBV27, with D possibly TRBD1 on 6 matching bases. Trimming left V 2 bases short and J 4 bases short, with 12 bases between. The CDR3 is 15 amino acids. Germline CDR1 and CDR2: MNHEY and SMNVEV (reference sequence). CDR3 coding DNA: TGTGCCAGCAGTTTAGCGGGGGCAGGGGGAAACACCATATATTTT. Its protein is CASSLAGAGGNTIYF.

The rearrangement uses TRBV7-8 and TRBJ2-7; maybe TRBD2 (7 bases). The CDR3 consists of 17 residues. V shed 1 base and J shed 2 bases, with 18 bases lying between them. Germline CDR1 SGHVS, CDR2 FQNEAQ. The CDR3 loop is CASSLGGGRTATYEQYF. CDR3 nucleotide sequence: TGTGCCAGCAGCTTAGGGGGGGGGAGGACAGCCACCTACGAGCAGTACTTC.

The chain recombines TRBV19 with TRBJ2-6; D uncertain. V was shortened by 8 bases and J by 0 bases, with 17 bases between the two germline ends. The CDR3 has 17 residues. Germline CDR1 is LNHDA and CDR2 is SQIVND (reference sequence). Here the CDR3 DNA reads TGTGCCAGTTCGCAGGTCGGATTCGGCTCTGGGGCCAACGTCCTGACTTTC. It yields the protein CASSQVGFGSGANVLTF.

V is TRBV24-1 and J is TRBJ2-7; D unresolved. V lost 6 bases, J lost 2 bases, and 13 bases lay in between. The CDR3 is 14 residues long. Germline CDR1 KGHDR, CDR2 SFDVKD. The CDR3 reads CATSPAAATYEQYF. CDR3 coding DNA: TGTGCCACCAGTCCGGCGGCCGCGACCTACGAGCAGTACTTC.

The J gene is TRBJ2-3, the V gene TRBV18, with 8 bases that match TRBD1. The CDR3 extends over 15 amino acids. Germline CDR1 KGHSH, CDR2 LQKENI. After removal of 0 bases from V and 3 bases from J, the junction contained 2 bases not matched to a gene. The CDR3 region has the DNA TGTGCCAGCTCACCACCCCACAGGGGGACAGATACGCAGTATTTT. Encoded protein: CASSPPHRGTDTQYF. Together with reference TRBV18 and TRBJ2-3, the CDR3 gives the full variable domain: NAGVMQNPRHLVRRRGQEARLRCSPMKGHSHVYWYRQLPEEGLKFMVYLQKENIIDESGMPKERFSAEFPKEGPSILRIQQVVRGDSAAYFCASSPPHRGTDTQYFGPGTRLTVL.

This rearrangement joins TRBV25-1 to TRBJ2-3; TRBD2 is a possible D gene (6 bases). The CDR3 has 16 residues. Looked up from germline, CDR1 is MGHDK and CDR2 is SYGVNS. Deletions cut 8 bases from V and 1 base from J, with 19 bases between. The CDR3: CASAPGGLPGTDTQYF. The CDR3 DNA follows: TGTGCCAGCGCCCCTGGGGGACTCCCTGGCACAGATACGCAGTATTTT.

The chain is built from TRBV12-3 or TRBV12-4 and TRBJ1-5; D is undetermined. CDR3 length: 13 amino acids. V was shortened by 6 bases and J by 5 bases, with 11 bases between the two germline ends. The CDR3 region has the DNA TGTGCCAGCAGCCTGAATCAGTATCAGCCCCAGCATTTT. Encoded protein: CASSLNQYQPQHF.

A note on this clone: The same CDR3 arises from other DNA sequences in this sample as well. The V call is TRBV20-1, the J call TRBJ2-5; a weak D match, TRBD2 (6 bases). The length of the CDR3 is 11 residues. The V gene's germline CDR1 is DFQATT and CDR2 SNEGSKA (reference sequence). V lost 3 bases to trimming and J lost 4 bases, with 6 bases between them. The CDR3 here is CSARRGETQYF. DNA of the CDR3: TGCAGTGCTAGGCGGGGAGAGACCCAGTACTTC.

V is TRBV28 and J is TRBJ1-4, with a possible D match to TRBD1 (5 bases). The V end was cut by 8 bases, the J end by 0 bases, with 25 bases between. This CDR3 region has 19 residues. Germline V gives CDR1 MDHEN, CDR2 SYDVKM. The CDR3 sequence: CASRRRGGSGLPTNEKLFF. For the CDR3, the DNA is TGTGCCAGCCGACGGAGGGGAGGGTCGGGGCTACCAACTAATGAAAAACTGTTTTTT.

The chain carries TRBV9 and TRBJ2-5, with 7 positions matching TRBD2. Trimming took 4 bases from V and 3 from J; bases not matched to a gene: 9. Germline CDR1 reads SGDLS; CDR2 reads YYNGEE. The CDR3 loop spans 15 amino acids. The CDR3 reads CASSPSKRGKETQYF. The CDR3 DNA reads as TGTGCCAGCAGCCCCTCCAAGCGGGGCAAAGAGACCCAGTACTTC.

The rearrangement links TRBV3-1 (or the pseudogene TRBV3-2) to TRBJ2-5; 10 bases match TRBD2. The germline V gene has CDR1 LGHDT and CDR2 YNNKEL (reference sequence). The V gene end was trimmed by 4 bases and the J gene end by 3 bases; junction bases not matched to a gene: 11. This CDR3 region has 17 residues. The CDR3 coding sequence is TGTGCCAGCAGCCGATGGGCTAGCGGGAGAGAGGAAGAGACCCAGTACTTC. Translating it yields CASSRWASGREEETQYF.

This clone was seen only a few times. The CDR3 DNA is TGTGCCAGCAGTTACTCAGTTGGGACTAGCGGGAGGGCCGCAGATACGCAGTATTTT. Amino acid sequence: CASSYSVGTSGRAADTQYF. V is TRBV6-2 or TRBV6-3 and J is TRBJ2-3, with 16 bases fitting TRBD2. The V gene end was trimmed by 0 bases and the J gene end by 4 bases; junction bases not matched to a gene: 7. The germline V gene encodes CDR1 MNHEY and CDR2 SVGEGT. The length of the CDR3 is 19 residues.

The chain recombines TRBV18 with TRBJ2-7; TRBD2 is a possible D gene (7 bases). CDR3 length equals 15 residues. The V end was cut by 1 base, the J end by 0 bases, with 10 bases between. Germline CDR1 KGHSH, CDR2 LQKENI. The CDR3 here is CASSPQGGGSYEQYF. DNA for the CDR3: TGTGCCAGCTCACCACAGGGGGGGGGCTCCTACGAGCAGTACTTC.

V usage is TRBV7-2 and J usage is TRBJ1-1; tentative D call: TRBD1 (5 bases). The germline V gene has CDR1 SGHTA and CDR2 FQGNSA. V lost 5 bases and J 3 bases, leaving 16 bases between the germline ends. The CDR3 is 15 residues long. The CDR3 DNA reads TGTGCCAGCAGCCCCAGGGCCAGGTTGGACACTGAAGCTTTCTTT. This translates into CASSPRARLDTEAFF.

This chain connects TRBV19 to TRBJ1-1, with D possibly being TRBD1 (6 bases). The CDR3 is 12 amino acids. V was clipped by 6 bases and J by 11 bases, with 16 bases between them. In germline, CDR1 is LNHDA, CDR2 SQIVND (reference sequence). For the CDR3, the DNA is TGTGCCAGTAGCCAGACAGGTGGTAGGGCTTTCTTT. It codes for CASSQTGGRAFF.

The chain combines TRBV5-8 with TRBJ2-1; 7 bases line up with TRBD1. With 5 bases clipped from V and 5 bases from J, the junction kept 4 bases outside the gene matches. Germline values: CDR1 SGHTS, CDR2 YDEGEE. CDR3 length: 13 amino acids. CDR3 residues: CASRPRGNNEQFF. CDR3 in DNA: TGTGCCAGCAGGCCCAGGGGGAACAATGAGCAGTTCTTC.